This TCR beta chain was documented in a study of T cell responses to AZD1222 COVID-19 vaccine. Across the study: The study pooled second doses at about 4 or about 12 weeks.

Only in-frame clones appear in the TCRdb table, and some are missing; sequencing was by immunoSEQ multiplex PCR. The sample carries roughly 71,000 clones, roughly 85% recorded once. This clone was found a few times. Its target is not known. Whole-study findings and limits: Seropositivity was recorded at baseline in only 6 or 7 AZD1222 recipients. Donors, mostly white British, included more females; clonal diversity was possibly underestimated. Reports indicate that nearly half of spike-specific TCRs are directed at unmutated variant regions.

The germline gives CDR1 LNHNV, CDR2 YYDKDF (reference sequence). The CDR3 contains 13 residues. Trimming left V 4 bases short and J 8 bases short, with 14 bases between. Sequencing used peripheral blood, obtained on day 0 of AZD1222 vaccination. The chain employs TRBV15 and TRBJ1-2; no firm D call. The receptor was isolated from an adult in good health. In DNA, the CDR3 is TGTGCCACCAGCAAGAGATCCATGTTAGGCTACACCTTC. Translating gives CATSKRSMLGYTF.